This T cell receptor (beta chain) was obtained from a study of shared clonotypes between healthy human individuals. Evenly divided among several immunoSEQ plates was the genomic DNA of each subset. Unsorted PBMC replicate PCRs drew on around 310 ng DNA, representing some 32,000 T cell genomes. TCRdb's table, derived via immunoSEQ multiplex PCR, lists solely in-frame clones and lacks some. The repertoire includes about 480,000 clones, 60% to 80% of them detected once, and approximately 12% sits in the top ten. Study-level results: The low donor count limited represented genetic and exposure-history diversity.

The unsorted samples had 100 million or so PBMCs used for genomic DNA. This CDR3 is 15 amino acids long. Germline V lookup: CDR1 SGHAT, CDR2 FQNNGV. V lost 5 bases, J lost 6 bases, and 8 bases stayed unmatched. As for this clone: Its antigen is as yet unknown.

The sample comprised PBMCs. The source of this sequence is a woman aged 40 to 50 in good health. Some clones in this sample may be carry-over from other donors' samples. The chain recombines TRBV11-2 with TRBJ2-7, with 12 bases lining up with TRBD2. The CDR3 bases are TGTGCCAGCAGCCTCTTGACTAGCGGGAGCACCGAGCAGTACTTC. This translates into CASSLLTSGSTEQYF.